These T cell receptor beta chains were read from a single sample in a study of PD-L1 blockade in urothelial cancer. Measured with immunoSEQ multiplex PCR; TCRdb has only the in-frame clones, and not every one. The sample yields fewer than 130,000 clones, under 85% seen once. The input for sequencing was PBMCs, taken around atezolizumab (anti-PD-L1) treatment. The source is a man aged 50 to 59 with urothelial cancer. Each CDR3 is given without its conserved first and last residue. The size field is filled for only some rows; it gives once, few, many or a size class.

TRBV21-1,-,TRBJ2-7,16,ASSENRTSLTVVYEQY
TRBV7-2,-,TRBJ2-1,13,ASRLAGGQYNEQF
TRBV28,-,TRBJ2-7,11,ASSLSWDSEQY
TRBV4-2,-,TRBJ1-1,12,ASSQEETRTEAF
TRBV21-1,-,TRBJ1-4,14,ASSKMRGGRNEKLF
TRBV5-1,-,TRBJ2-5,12,ASDGTGSQETQY
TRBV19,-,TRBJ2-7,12,ASSSTGQAYEQY
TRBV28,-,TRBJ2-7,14,ASSGSGGRRSYEQY
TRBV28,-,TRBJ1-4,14,ASRPGGGGSNEKLF
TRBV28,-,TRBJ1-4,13,ASSPRHPTNEKLF
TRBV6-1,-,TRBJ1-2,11,ASRGDRDYGYT
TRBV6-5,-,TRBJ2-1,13,ASSTSGSSYNEQF
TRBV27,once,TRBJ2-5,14,ASSPHVQGAGETQY
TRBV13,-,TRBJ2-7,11,ASSSGQVYEQY
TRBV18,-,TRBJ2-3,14,ASSPLAANPSDTQY
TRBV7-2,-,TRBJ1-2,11,ASSYFLFNGYT
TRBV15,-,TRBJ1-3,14,ATSRGAGKTVDTIY
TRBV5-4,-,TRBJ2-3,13,ASSLEDSSTDTQY
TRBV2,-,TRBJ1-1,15,ASSVSDRGAWDTEAF
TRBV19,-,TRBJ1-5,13,ASSTPRTAGQPQH
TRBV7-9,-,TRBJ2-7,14,ASTKTGQVVSYEQY
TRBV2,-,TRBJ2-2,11,ASGLGAGGELF
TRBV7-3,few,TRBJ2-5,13,ASSFQSGRGETQY
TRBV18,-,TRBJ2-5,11,ASSPGETSNQY
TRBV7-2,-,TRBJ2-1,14,ASSFSGRGTYNEQF
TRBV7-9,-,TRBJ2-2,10,ASTVNTGELF
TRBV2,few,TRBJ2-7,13,ASSEDRISSYEQY
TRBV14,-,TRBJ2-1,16,ASSRRTSGGGVHNEQF
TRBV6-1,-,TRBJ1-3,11,ASSASSGNTIY
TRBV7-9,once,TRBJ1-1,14,ASSLGMTVMNTEAF
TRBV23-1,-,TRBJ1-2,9,ASTSGYGYT
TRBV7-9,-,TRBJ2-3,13,ASSLTSGSTDTQY
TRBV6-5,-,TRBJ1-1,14,ASSYTFGGSSTEAF
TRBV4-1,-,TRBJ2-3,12,ASSQRQITDTQY
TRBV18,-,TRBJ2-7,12,ASSFLDSAYEQY
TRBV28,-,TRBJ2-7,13,ASSRGLVPPYEQY
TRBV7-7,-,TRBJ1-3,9,ASSEGNTIY
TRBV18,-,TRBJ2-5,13,ASSPSAGGPETQY
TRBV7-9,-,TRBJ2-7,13,ASSQAGLGPYEQY
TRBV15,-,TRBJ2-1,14,ATSRPGRLEYNEQF
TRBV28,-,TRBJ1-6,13,ASSKDRAYNSPLH